The TCR beta chain under discussion was sequenced for a study of T-cell memory formation after mild COVID-19. General observations from the study: Clones from the second wave (peaking day 37) had unconfirmed SARS-CoV-2 specificity. Pre-infection memory held some responding clones, suggesting pre-existing cross-reactive T cells responded.

V was clipped by 6 bases and J by 7 bases; unmatched bases: 2. The CDR3 totals 12 residues. Germline V lookup: CDR1 MNHEY, CDR2 SMNVEV (reference sequence). Using its own MiXCR run on the 5' RACE reads, TCRdb lists one record per CDR3 protein. The sample has about 110,000 distinct CDR3 sequences; around an eighth are singletons. Notes on this clonotype: Its antigen remains unidentified.

This TCR was sampled from an adult woman who had mild COVID-19 (a few samples of this study predate the infection). Cell type and time point are not known. This rearrangement joins TRBV27 to TRBJ1-2; TRBD1 matches at 10 bases. The sample taken for sequencing was PBMCs or a T cell subset sorted from them (not recorded which). Written as DNA, the CDR3 is TGTGCCAGCAGGACAGGGGGCTTTGGCTACACCTTC. Its protein is CASRTGGFGYTF.